The TCR beta chain under discussion was sequenced for a study of shared clonotypes between healthy human individuals. Looking at the study overall: CD4 naive and memory got three plates each, CD8 naive two, CD8 memory one. Findings of the study overall: Approximately 5.3% was the fraction of naive CD4 clonotypes found shared across four donors. The authors expected sequencing depth to affect clonotype sharing among donors.

V lost 1 base to trimming and J lost 4 bases; unmatched junction nucleotides: 10. The CDR3 is 18 residues long. The germline gives CDR1 SGHDT, CDR2 YYEEEE. Authors' analysis steps: For the immunoSEQ data, sequences were junction-only without quality scores, so filtering differed. TCRdb's copy holds only in-frame clones and misses some; the assay was immunoSEQ multiplex PCR. That table gives V, J and clone size, and the DNA gave D and trimming. The data hold 85,000 to 100,000 clones, with roughly two thirds observed a single time. As for this clone: Its antigen remains unknown.

Sequencing was performed on memory CD8+ T cells sorted from blood. The subset: CD45RO+ cells pooled with CCR7-negative TemRA cells. The clonotype originates from a young man in good health. V is TRBV5-6 and J is TRBJ2-6; TRBD1 matches 8 bases. The CDR3 here is CASSLSGTGPSGANVLTF. The CDR3 nucleotides are TGTGCCAGCAGCTTGTCCGGGACAGGTCCTTCGGGGGCCAACGTCCTGACTTTC. The whole variable domain, filled in from reference TRBV5-6 and TRBJ2-6, reads DAGVTQSPTHLIKTRGQQVTLRCSPKSGHDTVSWYQQALGQGPQFIFQYYEEEERQRGNFPDRFSGHQFPNYSSELNVNALLLGDSALYLCASSLSGTGPSGANVLTFGAGSRLTVL.